Each of the 4 T cell receptor beta chains below was sequenced from the same sample in a study of cytomegalovirus exposure and HLA in healthy donors. A multiplex PCR was run with 60 Vbeta primers and 13 Jbeta primers. Profiling relied on immunoSEQ multiplex PCR, and the TCRdb table lists in-frame clones only, not all of them. This sample yields 150,000 to 180,000 clones, of which 60% to 80% are seen a single time; around 13% belongs to the top ten. The sequenced sample consisted of PBMCs. These receptors came from a man in his thirties or forties in good health and CMV-seropositive.

The V call is TRBV7-8, the J call TRBJ2-5, with D unresolved. The V and J ends lost 3 bases and 1 base respectively, with 6 bases between them. In germline, CDR1 is SGHVS, CDR2 FQNEAQ. The CDR3 covers 13 residues. The CDR3 nucleotides read TGTGCCAGCAGCTTGCGCTTCCAAGAGACCCAGTACTTC. It specifies CASSLRFQETQYF.

The chain carries TRBV6-5 and TRBJ2-1, with D perhaps TRBD2 (6 bases). Looked up from germline, CDR1 is MNHEY and CDR2 is SVGAGI. The CDR3 has 16 amino acids. V lost 2 bases and J 9 bases, leaving 20 bases between the germline ends. Here the CDR3 DNA reads TGTGCCAGCAGTTACCGGACTTCGAGGGACTCGGGTGAGCAGTTCTTC. This codes for CASSYRTSRDSGEQFF.

This chain uses TRBV5-1 with TRBJ2-5, with D perhaps matching TRBD2 (5 bases). Per the germline V gene, CDR1 is SGHRS and CDR2 is YFSETQ. This CDR3 contains 16 residues. Trimming removed 0 bases from V and 1 base from J, with 13 bases in between. This chain's CDR3 is CASSLVGLGGQETQYF. CDR3 nucleotides: TGCGCCAGCAGCTTGGTTGGGTTAGGAGGCCAAGAGACCCAGTACTTC.

The V gene is TRBV19, the J gene TRBJ2-5; 14 nucleotides align to TRBD2. The CDR3 loop spans 15 amino acids. Germline CDR1 is LNHDA and CDR2 is SQIVND (reference sequence). Losses at the gene ends were 6 bases for V and 4 bases for J; bases not matched to a gene: 4. The CDR3 loop is CASRQTSGRVETQYF. The CDR3 DNA reads TGTGCCAGTAGGCAGACTAGCGGGAGGGTAGAGACCCAGTACTTC.